This entry concerns a single TCR beta chain. The antigen remains undetermined. These data are taken from a study of cytomegalovirus exposure and HLA in healthy donors. Vbeta (60) and Jbeta (13) primers were used in the PCR. The assay was immunoSEQ multiplex PCR, and TCRdb's table has in-frame clones only and misses some. The table lists approximately 250,000 clones, around 80% of them singletons. Study-wide points: Analyzed later, association rates of TCRs varied across HLA loci, with DRB1 most and HLA-C fewest.

Sequencing input: PBMCs. This sequence originates from a boy aged 5-17 years in good health and CMV-seronegative.

This CDR3 reads CASSKGGADEQYF. DNA for the CDR3: TGTGCCAGTAGTAAAGGGGGGGCCGACGAGCAGTACTTC. The chain combines TRBV19 with TRBJ2-7; tentative D call: TRBD2 (7 bases). The CDR3 spans 13 residues. Germline CDR1 and CDR2: LNHDA and SQIVND (reference sequence). Trimming pared 4 bases from V and 5 bases from J, leaving 12 bases between.